What follows are 3 T cell receptor beta chains derived from one specimen sequenced in a study of tumor-infiltrating lymphocytes in primary liver carcinoma. Unsorted bulk tissue of about 20-30 mg yielded co-extracted RNA and DNA. Synthesis of TCR beta cDNA was carried out from around 500 ng total RNA with a constant-region primer. For TCR beta, libraries were produced by three nested multiplex PCR rounds using slightly modified ARM-PCR. It was with TRBV1-TRBV30 forward primers and a C-beta reverse primer that the first two PCR rounds were run, at 10 cycles each. TCRdb passed the multiplex PCR reads through MiXCR, listing each CDR3 protein once. The sample records under 130,000 distinct CDR3 sequences, around 84% being singletons. What was sequenced was liver tumor tissue from sampling region 3. The sample's subset: tumor region T3, left-lateral pole. The receptors were gathered from a man in his forties or fifties with primary liver carcinoma and hepatitis B virus infection.

The J gene is TRBJ2-2, the V gene TRBV5-1, with TRBD1 identical over 11 bases. The junction had 15 bases not matched to a gene; V was cut back by 7 bases and J by 4 bases. The CDR3 totals 18 residues. CDR1 is SGHRS and CDR2 is YFSETQ in the germline V gene. CDR3 in amino acids: CASGQLPQGTGGTGELFF. In nucleotides, the CDR3 is TGCGCCAGCGGCCAACTCCCTCAAGGGACAGGGGGCACCGGGGAGCTGTTTTTT.

For this clonotype: No conserved phenylalanine or tryptophan is present at the end of the CDR3, so a read error is the likely explanation. CDR3 nucleotides: TGTGCCAGTAGTCCCGGGTGCTACGAGCAGTACCTC. Encoded protein: CASSPGCYEQYL. J is TRBJ2-7 and V is TRBV11-2, with D hard to call. Germline assignment: CDR1 SGHAT and CDR2 FQNNGV. V shed 9 bases and J shed 3 bases, with 12 bases lying between them. The CDR3 is made up of 12 amino acids.

This clonotype has at least ten counts. The V gene is TRBV5-1, the J gene TRBJ2-7; D unresolved. CDR1 is SGHRS, CDR2 YFSETQ, per germline. The ends were cut back, 2 bases at V and 3 bases at J, with 15 bases in the middle. The CDR3 has 15 amino acids. The CDR3 here is CASSFHFLGSYEQYF. The CDR3 DNA follows: TGCGCCAGCAGCTTCCACTTCCTAGGCAGCTACGAGCAGTACTTC.